This T cell receptor beta chain was documented in a study of T-cell memory formation after mild COVID-19. Barcoded TCR alpha and TCR beta cDNA libraries with UMIs came from 5'RACE using constant-segment primers. TCRdb re-derived calls from the 5' RACE reads in MiXCR, one entry per CDR3 protein. The table has about 400,000 distinct CDR3 sequences, less than 25% seen once. This clonotype turned up a few times. V lost 8 bases, J lost 1 base, and 12 bases lay in between. The CDR3 contains 13 residues. Germline assignment: CDR1 MNHEY and CDR2 SVGEGT. The rearrangement links TRBV6-2 or TRBV6-3 to TRBJ2-7; D perhaps matches TRBD2 (5 bases). Sequencing was done on a sample of PBMCs or a T cell subset sorted from them (not recorded which). The receptor's source is an adult woman who had mild COVID-19 (a few samples of this study predate the infection). Cell type and time point are not known. CDR3 loop: CASADGESYEQYF. As DNA, the CDR3 is TGTGCCAGCGCAGACGGGGAATCCTACGAGCAGTACTTC.